This entry lists 3 T cell receptor beta chains sequenced from one sample in a study of T cell clones after liver transplantation. This table comes from immunoSEQ multiplex PCR, and its TCRdb copy is limited to in-frame clones, with some not included. The sample gives roughly 7,400 clones, under 75% of which show up once; about a quarter is in the top ten. Sequencing used CD8+ T cells from blood, obtained before liver transplant. These receptors were taken from a human donor who received a liver transplant.

V is TRBV5-1 and J is TRBJ1-3, with D possibly TRBD1 on 6 matching bases. The V end lost 4 bases, the J end lost 3 bases, and 17 bases lay between the germline ends. Germline V gene lookup returns CDR1 SGHRS and CDR2 YFSETQ. CDR3 length equals 16 residues. The CDR3 reads CASSPRTAEDGNTIYF. The CDR3 nucleotides read TGCGCCAGCAGCCCTAGGACAGCCGAGGATGGAAACACCATATATTTT.

The gene calls are TRBV9 and TRBJ2-6; no firm D call. The CDR3 sequence is 13 residues long. CDR1 SGDLS and CDR2 YYNGEE come from the germline V gene. The V end was cut by 2 bases, the J end by 0 bases, with 0 bases between. The CDR3 nucleotides read TGTGCCAGCAGCGTCTCTGGGGCCAACGTCCTGACTTTC. This sequence encodes CASSVSGANVLTF.

V and J are TRBV27 and TRBJ2-7, with a weak D call TRBD1 (6 bases). The CDR3 covers 12 residues. Germline CDR1 and CDR2: MNHEY and SMNVEV (reference sequence). Trimming took 4 bases from V and 6 from J, leaving 10 bases between them. The CDR3 coding sequence is TGTGCCAGCAGTTCATCAGGGGTCGAGCAGTACTTC. Translation gives CASSSSGVEQYF.